This is a list of T cell receptor beta chains from one sample in a study of PD-L1 blockade in urothelial cancer. The repertoire was sequenced with immunoSEQ multiplex PCR; TCRdb's copy has only in-frame clones and lacks some. The repertoire includes 50,000 to 55,000 clones, around 84% of them detected once, and about 20% sits in the top ten. The sample here was PBMCs, taken around atezolizumab (anti-PD-L1) treatment. These receptors came from a man between 60 and 70 years old with urothelial cancer. Each CDR3 is given with its conserved first and last residue. The D gene is left open where the match is weak. Clone sizes are given selectively: once, few, many, or a class where the clone is expanded.

V gene	clone size	J gene	D gene	CDR3 length	CDR3 DNA	CDR3 protein
TRBV19	NA	TRBJ1-1	NA	15	TGTGCCAGTAGTATCATAGGGATGCGGGACACTGAAGCTTTCTTT	CASSIIGMRDTEAFF
TRBV18	NA	TRBJ1-1	TRBD1	15	TGTGCCAGCTCACCCATGACAGGGCGGAACACTGAAGCTTTCTTT	CASSPMTGRNTEAFF
TRBV27	NA	TRBJ1-1	TRBD1	14	TGTGCCAGCAGCCGGGACAGGGAGGTCTCTGAAGCTTTCTTT	CASSRDREVSEAFF
TRBV5-1	once	TRBJ1-1	NA	15	TGCGCCAGCAGCTTGGACAGAACCATGAACACTGAAGCTTTCTTT	CASSLDRTMNTEAFF
TRBV10-3	NA	TRBJ1-2	TRBD1	13	TGTGCCATCAGTACCACAGGGACAGTTGGCTACACCTTC	CAISTTGTVGYTF
TRBV5-1	few	TRBJ2-3	NA	13	TGCGCCAGCAGCTTGGAAACAGCAGATACGCAGTATTTT	CASSLETADTQYF
TRBV5-1	NA	TRBJ2-5	NA	13	TGCGCCAGCAGCGAAGGCAGGGTCGAGACCCAGTACTTC	CASSEGRVETQYF
TRBV6-5	NA	TRBJ1-2	NA	12	TGTGCCAGCAGTCTCAAGGGGGTCGGCTACACCTTC	CASSLKGVGYTF
TRBV5-1	NA	TRBJ2-1	NA	15	TGCGCCAGCAGCTTGGAAAGGGGTCCGTACAATGAGCAGTTCTTC	CASSLERGPYNEQFF
TRBV2	NA	TRBJ1-2	NA	15	TGTGCCAGCAGTGCAGCGGAGGGGCCCAACTATGGCTACACCTTC	CASSAAEGPNYGYTF
TRBV7-9	NA	TRBJ2-7	NA	16	TGTGCCAGCAGCTTAGCTGGCGGGGGCCCCTTCTCCGAGCAGTACTTC	CASSLAGGGPFSEQYF
TRBV5-6	NA	TRBJ2-7	NA	18	TGTGCCAGCAGCTTGGGGCGGGGACCCGGCGAATTTTGGTACGAGCAGTACTTC	CASSLGRGPGEFWYEQYF
TRBV5-1	NA	TRBJ2-7	NA	15	TGCGCCAGCAGCAGGGACGCCTCGGCGGGATACGAGCAGTACTTC	CASSRDASAGYEQYF
TRBV6-6	medium-sized	TRBJ2-7	TRBD2	16	TGTGCCAGCAGCGATAGTATGGCGGGGGTCTCCTACGAGCAGTACTTC	CASSDSMAGVSYEQYF
TRBV18	NA	TRBJ2-5	NA	16	TGTGCCAGCTCACTAACGGCAGGGGCGAGCCAAGAGACCCAGTACTTC	CASSLTAGASQETQYF
TRBV9	once	TRBJ2-5	NA	15	TGTGCCAGCAGCCTCCGAGGGAGCGTTGGGGAGACCCAGTACTTC	CASSLRGSVGETQYF
TRBV9	NA	TRBJ2-1	TRBD2	16	TGTGCCAGCAGCGCCTCAGGGACTAGCGTCTGGGATGAGCAGTTCTTC	CASSASGTSVWDEQFF
TRBV5-1	NA	TRBJ2-7	NA	16	TGCGCCAGCAGTCATAGACAACAGGGTACTTCCTACGAGCAGTACTTC	CASSHRQQGTSYEQYF
TRBV7-8	few	TRBJ1-5	NA	13	TGTGCCAGCAGCCTGGGGCAGGATCGTCCCCAGCATTTT	CASSLGQDRPQHF
TRBV9	NA	TRBJ1-1	TRBD1	14	TGTGCCAGCAGCTTAACAGGGGTGGGCACTGAAGCTTTCTTT	CASSLTGVGTEAFF
TRBV21-1	NA	TRBJ1-3	NA	19	TGTGCCAGCAGCAAACCCGGACAGAACTTAAGCACCTCTGGAAACACCATATATTTT	CASSKPGQNLSTSGNTIYF
TRBV11-1	NA	TRBJ2-5	TRBD2	17	TGTGCCAGCAGCTCCCGTGCGGGACTAGCGGGGCGTGGGACCCAGTACTTC	CASSSRAGLAGRGTQYF
TRBV4-2	NA	TRBJ1-1	NA	15	TGTGCCAGCACCCCGTCCCGAGTAGAGAACACTGAAGCTTTCTTT	CASTPSRVENTEAFF
TRBV19	many	TRBJ2-5	TRBD2	14	TGTGCCAGTGCCTCCGGGACTAGCAGTGAGACCCAGTACTTC	CASASGTSSETQYF
TRBV7-9	NA	TRBJ1-2	NA	13	TGTGCCAGCAGCCCGACACAGTCCTATGGCTACACCTTC	CASSPTQSYGYTF
TRBV11-2	NA	TRBJ1-1	NA	19	TGTGCCAGCAGCTTAGCAAGACGGGGGGCCCTTCGGGGGAACACTGAAGCTTTCTTT	CASSLARRGALRGNTEAFF
TRBV6-1	NA	TRBJ2-7	TRBD2	18	TGTGCCAGCAGTGGTGGGACTAGCGGGAGAGGAGGGCTCTACGAGCAGTACTTC	CASSGGTSGRGGLYEQYF
TRBV6-1	NA	TRBJ2-3	NA	18	TGTGCCAGCAGTGAAGAAGAATACAGGGCGTTCGCGCATCGTACGCAGTATTTT	CASSEEEYRAFAHRTQYF
TRBV11-2	NA	TRBJ2-1	NA	13	TGTGCCAGCAGCTTATCCTCTTACAATGAGCAGTTCTTC	CASSLSSYNEQFF
TRBV5-5	NA	TRBJ2-2	TRBD2	16	TGTGCCAGCAGCTTGTGGGGCGGGAGGGCGACCGGGGAGCTGTTTTTT	CASSLWGGRATGELFF
TRBV5-1	NA	TRBJ2-1	NA	11	TGCGCCAGCAGGACCGAGGGCGAGCAGTTCTTC	CASRTEGEQFF
TRBV30	NA	TRBJ2-5	NA	12	TGTGCCTGGAGTGCAGGTCAAGAGACCCAGTACTTC	CAWSAGQETQYF
TRBV11-2	NA	TRBJ1-2	NA	16	TGTGCCAGCAGCTCCCCCCCGGGGAACGCCAACTATGGCTACACCTTC	CASSSPPGNANYGYTF
TRBV19	NA	TRBJ1-6	TRBD1	18	TGTGCCAGTACTCCAAGGACAGGGGGGAGCTCCTATAATTCACCCCTCCACTTT	CASTPRTGGSSYNSPLHF
TRBV5-1	NA	TRBJ1-3	NA	15	TGCGCCAGCAGCTTCCGGGACTTCTCTGGAAACACCATATATTTT	CASSFRDFSGNTIYF
TRBV15	NA	TRBJ2-3	TRBD2	15	TGTGCCACCAGGGAACGAGCGGGAGAGTCGGATACGCAGTATTTT	CATRERAGESDTQYF
TRBV21-1	once	TRBJ1-2	NA	15	TGTGCCAGCAGAGGGGAACAGGGCTGGGACTATGGCTACACCTTC	CASRGEQGWDYGYTF
TRBV6-5	once	TRBJ1-2	NA	16	TGTGCCAGCAGTTACTCGATAGGTACAGGGTTCTATGGCTACACCTTC	CASSYSIGTGFYGYTF
TRBV10-3	NA	TRBJ1-1	TRBD1	12	TGTGCCATCAGTGAGTCTCAGGGGGGAGCTTTCTTT	CAISESQGGAFF
TRBV7-9	NA	TRBJ2-2	NA	15	TGTGCCAGCAGCTTAGGGGGGGTGAACACCGGGGAGCTGTTTTTT	CASSLGGVNTGELFF
TRBV15	few	TRBJ1-1	NA	16	TGTGCCACCAGCAGAGGGGGGCAGGGACTGAACACTGAAGCTTTCTTT	CATSRGGQGLNTEAFF
TRBV7-7	NA	TRBJ1-1	NA	13	TGTGCTAGCAGCTTAGGGCAGTACACTGAAGCTTTCTTT	CASSLGQYTEAFF
TRBV2	NA	TRBJ2-2	NA	14	TGTGCCAGCAGACCCCGGGAGACCACCGGGGAGCTGTTTTTT	CASRPRETTGELFF
TRBV7-2	NA	TRBJ1-1	NA	14	TGTGCCAGCAGCTTAGTCCAGGGCTCGTCTGAAGCTTTCTTT	CASSLVQGSSEAFF
TRBV28	NA	TRBJ2-3	NA	15	TGTGCCAGCAGTTTAGCACTTACGGGTTCAGATACGCAGTATTTT	CASSLALTGSDTQYF